The source of this T cell receptor beta chain is a study of cytomegalovirus exposure and HLA in healthy donors. CDR3 length: 14 residues. Trimming shortened V by 1 base and J by 0 bases, and 6 bases separated the two germline ends. CDR1 and CDR2 from the germline V gene are MGHRA and YSYEKL. The PCR used 60 Vbeta and 13 Jbeta primers. Clones were read by immunoSEQ multiplex PCR, and TCRdb kept only the in-frame ones, dropping some. The table lists 140,000 to 150,000 clones, approximately 78% of them singletons. The material sequenced was PBMCs. The chain joins TRBV4-1 to TRBJ1-1; D is unresolved. The sequence was obtained from a woman younger than 35 in good health and CMV-seropositive. CDR3 sequence: CASSQGALNTEAFF. As DNA, the CDR3 is TGCGCCAGCAGCCAAGGAGCCTTGAACACTGAAGCTTTCTTT.